These 10 T cell receptor beta chains share one sample of origin, sequenced in a study of blood T cell repertoires in COVID-19. Produced via immunoSEQ multiplex PCR; TCRdb's table is partial and in-frame only. The repertoire holds under 200,000 clones, with approximately 90% as singletons. The specimen sequenced was peripheral blood. The receptors derive from a man younger than 35 with acute or convalescent COVID-19.

V is TRBV7-2 and J is TRBJ2-1, with 10 bases fitting TRBD1. CDR3 length: 16 amino acids. From germline, CDR1 is SGHTA and CDR2 FQGNSA. The V gene end was trimmed by 5 bases and the J gene end by 4 bases; junction bases not matched to a gene: 8. CDR3 region: CASSDRQGATYNEQFF. The CDR3, as DNA: TGTGCCAGCAGCGATAGACAGGGGGCTACGTACAATGAGCAGTTCTTC.

The chain joins TRBV20-1 to TRBJ2-3; 7 bases agree with TRBD2. Trimming cost V 3 bases and J 2 bases; bases outside gene matches: 8. The length of the CDR3 is 15 residues. The germline CDR1 and CDR2 sequences are DFQATT and SNEGSKA (reference sequence). CDR3 sequence: CSASGASGNTDTQYF. CDR3 sequence (DNA): TGCAGTGCTAGTGGGGCTAGCGGAAACACAGATACGCAGTATTTT.

The chain is built from TRBV3-1 (or the pseudogene TRBV3-2) and TRBJ2-2, with D perhaps TRBD2 (5 bases). The germline CDR1 and CDR2 sequences are LGHDT and YNNKEL (reference sequence). The CDR3 contains 15 residues. Trimming shortened V by 2 bases and J by 3 bases, and 10 bases separated the two germline ends. CDR3 bases: TGTGCCAGCAGCCAACGGACTCTGCACACCGGGGAGCTGTTTTTT. Translating it yields CASSQRTLHTGELFF.

This clone was recorded only once. The genes are TRBV7-9 and TRBJ1-6, with 10 bases matching TRBD1. Unmatched junction bases numbered 4, after V lost 5 bases and J lost 9 bases. Germline V gives CDR1 SEHNR, CDR2 FQNEAQ (reference sequence). The CDR3 is 14 amino acids. Here the CDR3 reads CASSGTGAVSPLHF. The CDR3 region has the DNA TGTGCCAGCAGCGGGACAGGGGCAGTTTCACCCCTCCACTTT.

The V and J genes are TRBV2 and TRBJ1-1, with unresolved D. CDR3 size: 17 residues. V lost 3 bases, J lost 1 base, and 18 bases lay in between. Germline assignment: CDR1 SNHLY and CDR2 FYNNEI. The CDR3 DNA reads TGTGCCAGCAGTGAGATGGTCTTTGGAGGTTCGAACACTGAAGCTTTCTTT. Residues: CASSEMVFGGSNTEAFF.

This clone was seen a handful of times. V is TRBV7-9 and J is TRBJ2-3, with 10 nucleotides matching TRBD2. The CDR3 consists of 16 residues. Germline lookup yields CDR1 SEHNR and CDR2 FQNEAQ (reference sequence). V trimming: 1 base; J trimming: 5 bases; junction bases outside the gene matches: 6. CDR3 bases: TGTGCCAGCAGCTTAGGGTCGCTAGCGGGGGAAGATACGCAGTATTTT. Protein: CASSLGSLAGEDTQYF.

This rearrangement joins TRBV14 to TRBJ2-5, with 7 bases lining up with TRBD2. Unmatched junction bases numbered 8, after V lost 2 bases and J lost 5 bases. The V gene's germline CDR1 is SGHDN and CDR2 FVKESK. This CDR3 region has 15 residues. The CDR3 DNA is TGTGCCAGCAGCCAATTCTATTCCGGGGGGGAGACCCAGTACTTC. This encodes CASSQFYSGGETQYF. Drawing the rest from reference TRBV14 and TRBJ2-5, the complete variable domain is EAGVTQFPSHSVIEKGQTVTLRCDPISGHDNLYWYRRVMGKEIKFLLHFVKESKQDESGMPNNRFLAERTGGTYSTLKVQPAELEDSGVYFCASSQFYSGGETQYFGPGTRLLVL.

The gene calls are TRBV3-1 (or the pseudogene TRBV3-2) and TRBJ1-2; TRBD1 aligns across 11 bases. CDR1 is LGHDT and CDR2 is YNNKEL in the germline V gene (reference sequence). The V gene end was trimmed by 1 base and the J gene end by 4 bases; junction bases not matched to a gene: 5. The CDR3 consists of 16 residues. The CDR3 DNA is TGTGCCAGCAGCCAAGGGACAGGGGGCAACAGCTATGGCTACACCTTC. It codes for CASSQGTGGNSYGYTF.

This clone turned up a few times. This chain connects TRBV18 to TRBJ2-2; D is undetermined. The V end lost 5 bases, the J end lost 2 bases, and 6 bases lay between the germline ends. Per the germline V gene, CDR1 is KGHSH and CDR2 is LQKENI. The CDR3 runs to 13 residues. CDR3 DNA: TGTGCCAGCTCAAGAGAAAACACCGGGGAGCTGTTTTTT. As protein: CASSRENTGELFF.

This clone has only one observation. CDR3 bases: TGTGCCAGCAGTGATAGGGGTACGACTGGCTACACCTTC. Amino acid sequence: CASSDRGTTGYTF. This chain joins TRBV2 and TRBJ1-2, with a tentative D call TRBD1 (5 bases). Germline lookup yields CDR1 SNHLY and CDR2 FYNNEI. Trimming took off 3 bases at V and 7 bases at J, with 12 bases between the two ends. This CDR3 region has 13 residues.